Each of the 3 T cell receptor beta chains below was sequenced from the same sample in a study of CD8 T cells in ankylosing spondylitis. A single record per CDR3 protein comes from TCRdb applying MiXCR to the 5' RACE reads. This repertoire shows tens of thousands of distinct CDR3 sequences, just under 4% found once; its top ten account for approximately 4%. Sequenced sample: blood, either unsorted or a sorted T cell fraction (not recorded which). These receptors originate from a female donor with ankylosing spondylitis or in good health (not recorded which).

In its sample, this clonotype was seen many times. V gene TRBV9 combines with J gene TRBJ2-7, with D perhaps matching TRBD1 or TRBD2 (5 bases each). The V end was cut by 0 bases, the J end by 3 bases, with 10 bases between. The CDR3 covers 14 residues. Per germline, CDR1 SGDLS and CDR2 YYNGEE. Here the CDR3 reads CASSVGIGGYEQYF. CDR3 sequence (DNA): TGTGCCAGCAGCGTAGGAATTGGGGGCTACGAGCAGTACTTC.

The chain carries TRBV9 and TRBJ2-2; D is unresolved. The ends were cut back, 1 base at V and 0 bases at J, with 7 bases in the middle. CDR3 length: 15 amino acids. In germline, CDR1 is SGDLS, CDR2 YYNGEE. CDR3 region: CASSVRGANTGELFF. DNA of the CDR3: TGTGCCAGCAGCGTACGTGGGGCGAACACCGGGGAGCTGTTTTTT.

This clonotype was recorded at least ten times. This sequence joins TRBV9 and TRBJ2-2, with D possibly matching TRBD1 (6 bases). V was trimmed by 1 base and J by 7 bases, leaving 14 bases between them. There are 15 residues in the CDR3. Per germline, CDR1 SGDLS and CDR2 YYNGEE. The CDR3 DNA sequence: TGTGCCAGCAGCGTAACAGGGTCGGTTGGCGGGGAGCTGTTTTTT. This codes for CASSVTGSVGGELFF.